This T cell receptor (beta chain) was recorded in a study of graft-versus-host responses after intestinal transplantation. The CDR3 has 16 amino acids. Germline V lookup: CDR1 SGHRS, CDR2 YFSETQ. V shed 0 bases and J 2 bases; nucleotides not matched to a gene: 4. Profiled with immunoSEQ multiplex PCR; TCRdb holds only in-frame clones, not every one. The sample records about 38,000 clones, roughly 87% being singletons. The sequenced sample was PBMCs, obtained roughly 1,000 days after transplant. The sequence came from a human patient who received an intestinal transplant, so some T cells may come from the graft donor. The chain employs TRBV5-1 and TRBJ2-5; TRBD2 matches 10 bases. CDR3 DNA: TGCGCCAGCAGCTTGGGACTAGCGGGCCTACAAGAGACCCAGTACTTC. It encodes CASSLGLAGLQETQYF.